The clone carrying this T cell receptor (beta chain) showed up many times. This sample is drawn from a study of T cell repertoires in cytomegalovirus infection. TCRdb used MiXCR to reprocess the reads, holding one entry per CDR3 protein. The table includes tens of thousands of distinct CDR3 sequences, about 4% detected once. Germline V gives CDR1 MNHEY, CDR2 SVGEGT. The J segment lost 3 bases and the V segment lost 0 bases, leaving 2 bases of the junction unmatched. The CDR3 loop spans 15 amino acids. The sample taken for sequencing was PBMCs. The sequence came from a human donor in good health (CMV status not recorded). Some clones in this sample may be carry-over from other donors' samples. The chain links TRBV6-2 or TRBV6-3 to TRBJ2-1; TRBD1 aligns across 7 bases. The CDR3 nucleotides read TGTGCCAGCAGTTACTCGAGGGACAGCTACAATGAGCAGTTCTTC. This encodes CASSYSRDSYNEQFF.